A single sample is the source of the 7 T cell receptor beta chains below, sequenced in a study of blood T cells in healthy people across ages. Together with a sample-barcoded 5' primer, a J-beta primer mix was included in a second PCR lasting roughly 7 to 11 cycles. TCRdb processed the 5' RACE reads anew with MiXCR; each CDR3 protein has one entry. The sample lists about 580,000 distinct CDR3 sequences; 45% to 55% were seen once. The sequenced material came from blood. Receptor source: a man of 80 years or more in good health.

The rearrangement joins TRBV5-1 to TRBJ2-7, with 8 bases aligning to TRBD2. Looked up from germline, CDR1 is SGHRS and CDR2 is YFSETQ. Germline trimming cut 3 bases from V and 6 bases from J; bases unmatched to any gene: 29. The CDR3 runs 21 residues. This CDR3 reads CASSSSGPRISGSNFLGEQYF. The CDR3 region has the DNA TGCGCCAGCAGCTCTTCGGGTCCCCGGATAAGCGGGAGTAATTTTCTCGGCGAGCAGTACTTC.

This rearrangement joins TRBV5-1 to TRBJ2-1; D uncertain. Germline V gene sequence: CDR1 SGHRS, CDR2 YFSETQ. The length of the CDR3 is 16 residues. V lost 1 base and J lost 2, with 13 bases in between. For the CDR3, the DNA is TGCGCCAGCAGCTTGTCCTCCGCGGCGGCCTACAATGAGCAGTTCTTC. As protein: CASSLSSAAAYNEQFF.

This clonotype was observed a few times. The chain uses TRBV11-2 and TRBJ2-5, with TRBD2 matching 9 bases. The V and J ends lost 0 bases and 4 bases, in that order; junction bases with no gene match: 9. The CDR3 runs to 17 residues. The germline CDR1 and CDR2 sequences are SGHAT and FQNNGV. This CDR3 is CASSLELAGGPGETQYF. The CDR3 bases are TGTGCCAGCAGCTTAGAGTTGGCGGGAGGGCCCGGAGAGACCCAGTACTTC.

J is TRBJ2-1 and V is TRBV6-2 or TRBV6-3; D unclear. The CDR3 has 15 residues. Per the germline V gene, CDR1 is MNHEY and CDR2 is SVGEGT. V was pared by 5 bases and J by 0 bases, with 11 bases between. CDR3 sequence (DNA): TGTGCCAGCAGTCTACACTTAAGCTCCTACAATGAGCAGTTCTTC. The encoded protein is CASSLHLSSYNEQFF.

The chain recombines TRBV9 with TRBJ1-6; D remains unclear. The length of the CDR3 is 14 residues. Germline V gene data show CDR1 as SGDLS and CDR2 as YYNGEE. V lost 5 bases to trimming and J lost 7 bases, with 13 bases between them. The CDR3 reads CASRTEIQNSPLHF. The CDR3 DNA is TGTGCCAGCAGGACGGAGATCCAAAATTCACCCCTCCACTTT.

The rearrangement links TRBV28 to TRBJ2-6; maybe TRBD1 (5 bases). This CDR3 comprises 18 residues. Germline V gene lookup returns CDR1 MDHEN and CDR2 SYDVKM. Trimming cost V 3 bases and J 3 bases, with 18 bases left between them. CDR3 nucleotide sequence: TGTGCCAGCAGTTTTGGTAGGGGCAGGGTGGTTGGGGCCAACGTCCTGACTTTC. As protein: CASSFGRGRVVGANVLTF. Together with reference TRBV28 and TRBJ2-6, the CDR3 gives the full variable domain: DVKVTQSSRYLVKRTGEKVFLECVQDMDHENMFWYRQDPGLGLRLIYFSYDVKMKEKGDIPEGYSVSREKKERFSLILESASTNQTSMYLCASSFGRGRVVGANVLTFGAGSRLTVL.

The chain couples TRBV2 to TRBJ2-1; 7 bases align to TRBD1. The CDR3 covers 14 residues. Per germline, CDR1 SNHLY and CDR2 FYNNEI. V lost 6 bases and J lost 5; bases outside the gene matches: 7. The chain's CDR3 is CASRAGTAHNEQFF. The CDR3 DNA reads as TGTGCCAGCAGGGCTGGGACAGCCCACAATGAGCAGTTCTTC. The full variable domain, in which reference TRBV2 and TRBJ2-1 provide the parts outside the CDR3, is EPEVTQTPSHQVTQMGQEVILRCVPISNHLYFYWYRQILGQKVEFLVSFYNNEISEKSEIFDDQFSVERPDGSNFTLKIRSTKLEDSAMYFCASRAGTAHNEQFFGPGTRLTVL.